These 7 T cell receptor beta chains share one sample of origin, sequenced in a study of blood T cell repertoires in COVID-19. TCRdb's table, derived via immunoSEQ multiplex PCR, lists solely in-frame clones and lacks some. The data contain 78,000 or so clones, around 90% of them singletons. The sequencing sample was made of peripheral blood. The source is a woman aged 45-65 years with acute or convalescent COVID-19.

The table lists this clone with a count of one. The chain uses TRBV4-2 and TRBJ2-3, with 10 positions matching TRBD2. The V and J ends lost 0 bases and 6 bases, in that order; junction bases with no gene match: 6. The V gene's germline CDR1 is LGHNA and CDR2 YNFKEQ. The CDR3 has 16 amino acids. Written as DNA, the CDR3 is TGTGCCAGCAGCCAAGAGCTAGCGGGAGACTTGGATACGCAGTATTTT. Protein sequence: CASSQELAGDLDTQYF.

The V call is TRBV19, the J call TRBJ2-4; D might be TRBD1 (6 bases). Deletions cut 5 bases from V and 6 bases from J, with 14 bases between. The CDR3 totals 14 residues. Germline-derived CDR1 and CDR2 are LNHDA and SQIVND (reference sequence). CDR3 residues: CASSQGFRGNIQYF. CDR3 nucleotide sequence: TGTGCCAGTAGTCAGGGTTTCAGGGGAAACATTCAGTACTTC.

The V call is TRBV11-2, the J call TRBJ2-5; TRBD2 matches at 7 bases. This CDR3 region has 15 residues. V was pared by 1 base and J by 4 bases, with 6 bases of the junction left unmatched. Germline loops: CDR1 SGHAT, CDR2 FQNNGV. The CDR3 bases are TGTGCCAGCAGCTTAGGCCATTCGGGGGGAGAGACCCAGTACTTC. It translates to CASSLGHSGGETQYF. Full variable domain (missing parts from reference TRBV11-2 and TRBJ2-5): EAGVAQSPRYKIIEKRQSVAFWCNPISGHATLYWYQQILGQGPKLLIQFQNNGVVDDSQLPKDRFSAERLKGVDSTLKIQPAKLEDSAVYLCASSLGHSGGETQYFGPGTRLLVL.

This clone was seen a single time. CDR3: CATSMGQELRGELFF. CDR3 in DNA: TGTGCCACCAGCATGGGACAGGAGCTTAGGGGGGAGCTGTTTTTT. The genes are TRBV15 and TRBJ2-2; 8 bases align to TRBD1. Germline V gene sequence: CDR1 LNHNV, CDR2 YYDKDF (reference sequence). This CDR3 has 15 amino acids. The junction had 9 bases not matched to a gene; V was cut back by 4 bases and J by 8 bases.

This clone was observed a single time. The CDR3 loop is CASSYRARQFF. In nucleotides, the CDR3 is TGTGCCAGCAGCTACAGGGCCAGGCAGTTCTTC. The genes are TRBV3-1 (or the pseudogene TRBV3-2) and TRBJ2-1, with D perhaps TRBD1 (6 bases). V lost 5 bases and J 12 bases, leaving 11 bases between the germline ends. In germline, CDR1 is LGHDT, CDR2 YNNKEL (reference sequence). The CDR3 consists of 11 residues.

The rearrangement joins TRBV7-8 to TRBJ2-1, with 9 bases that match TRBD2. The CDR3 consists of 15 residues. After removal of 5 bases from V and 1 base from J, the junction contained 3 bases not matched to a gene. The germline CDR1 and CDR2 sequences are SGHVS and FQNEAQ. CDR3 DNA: TGTGCCAGCAGCCCACTAGCGGGTTCCTACAATGAGCAGTTCTTC. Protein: CASSPLAGSYNEQFF.

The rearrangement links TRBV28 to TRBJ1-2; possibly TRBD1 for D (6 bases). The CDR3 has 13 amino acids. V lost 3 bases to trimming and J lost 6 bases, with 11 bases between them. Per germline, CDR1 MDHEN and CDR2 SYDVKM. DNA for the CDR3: TGTGCCAGCAGTTTTCCAAACAGGGATGGCTACACCTTC. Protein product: CASSFPNRDGYTF.